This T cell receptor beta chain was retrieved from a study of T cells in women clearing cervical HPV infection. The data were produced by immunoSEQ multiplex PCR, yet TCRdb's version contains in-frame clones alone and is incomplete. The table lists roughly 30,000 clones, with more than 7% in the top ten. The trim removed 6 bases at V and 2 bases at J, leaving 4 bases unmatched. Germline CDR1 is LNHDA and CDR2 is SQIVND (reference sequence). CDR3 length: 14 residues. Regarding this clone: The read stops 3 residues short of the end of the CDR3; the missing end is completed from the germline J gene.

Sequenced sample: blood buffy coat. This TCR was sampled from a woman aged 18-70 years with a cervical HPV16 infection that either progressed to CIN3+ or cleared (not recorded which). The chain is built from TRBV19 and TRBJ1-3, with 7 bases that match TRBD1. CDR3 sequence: CASSVTGTGNTIYF. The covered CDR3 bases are TGTGCCAGTAGCGTGACAGGGACTGGAAACACC.